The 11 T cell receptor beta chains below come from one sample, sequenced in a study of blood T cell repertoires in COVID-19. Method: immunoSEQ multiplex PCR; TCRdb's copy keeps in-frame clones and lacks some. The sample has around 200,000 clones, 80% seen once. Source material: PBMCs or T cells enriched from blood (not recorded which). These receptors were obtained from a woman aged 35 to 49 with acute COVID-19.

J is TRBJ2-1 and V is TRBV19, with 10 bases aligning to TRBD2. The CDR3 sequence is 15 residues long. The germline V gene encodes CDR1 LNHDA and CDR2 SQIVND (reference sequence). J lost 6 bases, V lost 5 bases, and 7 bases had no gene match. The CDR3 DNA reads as TGTGCCAGTAGTGTTACTAGCGGGGCCCTCAATGAGCAGTTCTTC. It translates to CASSVTSGALNEQFF.

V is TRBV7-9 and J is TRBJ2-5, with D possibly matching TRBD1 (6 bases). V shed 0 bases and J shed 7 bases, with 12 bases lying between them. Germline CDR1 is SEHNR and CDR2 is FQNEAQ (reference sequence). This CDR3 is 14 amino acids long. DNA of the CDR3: TGTGCCAGCAGCTTAGCAAAGGGGGTCCCGACCCAGTACTTC. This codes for CASSLAKGVPTQYF.

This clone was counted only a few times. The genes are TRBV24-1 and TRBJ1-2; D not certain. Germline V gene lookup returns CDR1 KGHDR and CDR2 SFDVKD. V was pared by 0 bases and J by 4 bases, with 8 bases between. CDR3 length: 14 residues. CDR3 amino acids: CATSDLGQVYGYTF. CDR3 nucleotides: TGTGCCACCAGTGATTTGGGGCAGGTCTATGGCTACACCTTC.

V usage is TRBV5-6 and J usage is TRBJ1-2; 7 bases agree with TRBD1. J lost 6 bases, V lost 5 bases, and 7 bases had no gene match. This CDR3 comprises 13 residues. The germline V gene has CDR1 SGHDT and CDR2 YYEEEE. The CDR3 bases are TGTGCCAGCAGACCTCAGGGGGAGGATGGCTACACCTTC. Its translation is CASRPQGEDGYTF.

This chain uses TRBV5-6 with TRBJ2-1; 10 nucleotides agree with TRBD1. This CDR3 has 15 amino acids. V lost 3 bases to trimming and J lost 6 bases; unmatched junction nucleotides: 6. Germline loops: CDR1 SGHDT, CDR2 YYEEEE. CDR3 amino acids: CASSSIGTGVNEQFF. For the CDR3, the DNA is TGTGCCAGCAGCTCTATCGGGACAGGGGTCAATGAGCAGTTCTTC.

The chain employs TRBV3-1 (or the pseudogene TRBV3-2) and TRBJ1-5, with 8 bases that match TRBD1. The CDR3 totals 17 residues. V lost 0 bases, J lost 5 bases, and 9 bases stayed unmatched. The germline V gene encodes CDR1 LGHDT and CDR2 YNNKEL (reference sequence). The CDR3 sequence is CASSQDRPGGDDQPQHF. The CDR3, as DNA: TGTGCCAGCAGCCAAGATCGGCCAGGGGGCGACGATCAGCCCCAGCATTTT.

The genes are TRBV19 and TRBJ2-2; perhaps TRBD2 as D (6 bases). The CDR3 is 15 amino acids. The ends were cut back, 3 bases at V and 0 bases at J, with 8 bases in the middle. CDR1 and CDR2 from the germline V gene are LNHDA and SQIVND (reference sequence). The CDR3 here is CASSMSSANTGELFF. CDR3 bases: TGTGCCAGTAGTATGTCTAGCGCGAACACCGGGGAGCTGTTTTTT.

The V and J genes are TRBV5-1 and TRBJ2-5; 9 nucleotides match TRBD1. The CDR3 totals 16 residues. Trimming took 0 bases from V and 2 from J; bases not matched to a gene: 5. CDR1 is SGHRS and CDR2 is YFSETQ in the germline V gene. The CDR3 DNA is TGCGCCAGCAGCTTGGCGGACAGGGGAGGGCAAGAGACCCAGTACTTC. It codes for CASSLADRGGQETQYF.

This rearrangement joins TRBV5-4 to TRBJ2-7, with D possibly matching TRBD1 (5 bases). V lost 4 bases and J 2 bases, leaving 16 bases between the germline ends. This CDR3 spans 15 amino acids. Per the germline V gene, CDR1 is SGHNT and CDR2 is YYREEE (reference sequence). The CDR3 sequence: CASSTYQGSTYEQYF. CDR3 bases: TGTGCCAGCAGCACCTACCAGGGTTCTACCTACGAGCAGTACTTC.

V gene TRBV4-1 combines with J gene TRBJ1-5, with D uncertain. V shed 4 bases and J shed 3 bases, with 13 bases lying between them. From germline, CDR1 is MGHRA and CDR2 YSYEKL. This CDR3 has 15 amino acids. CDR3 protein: CASSLNRQFNQPQHF. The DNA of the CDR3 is TGCGCCAGCAGCCTGAATCGCCAGTTCAATCAGCCCCAGCATTTT.

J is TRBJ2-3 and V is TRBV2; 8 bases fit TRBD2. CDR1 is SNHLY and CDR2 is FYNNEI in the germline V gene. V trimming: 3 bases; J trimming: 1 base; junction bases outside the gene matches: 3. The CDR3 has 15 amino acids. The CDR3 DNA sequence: TGTGCCAGCAGTGAGGCGGGGGGCGGCACAGATACGCAGTATTTT. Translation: CASSEAGGGTDTQYF.